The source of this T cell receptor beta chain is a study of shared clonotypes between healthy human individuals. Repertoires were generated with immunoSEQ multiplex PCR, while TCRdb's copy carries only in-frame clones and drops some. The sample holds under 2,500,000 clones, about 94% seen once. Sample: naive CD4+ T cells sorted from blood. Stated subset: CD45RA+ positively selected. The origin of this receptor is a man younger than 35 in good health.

The DNA of the CDR3 is TGTGCCAGCAGTGAGATATCCAGGGGAGAGACCCAGTACTTC. This codes for CASSEISRGETQYF. The rearrangement joins TRBV6-1 to TRBJ2-5, with D perhaps TRBD1 (6 bases). The germline gives CDR1 MNHNS, CDR2 SASEGT. V lost 3 bases and J lost 4, with 12 bases in between. This CDR3 contains 14 residues.